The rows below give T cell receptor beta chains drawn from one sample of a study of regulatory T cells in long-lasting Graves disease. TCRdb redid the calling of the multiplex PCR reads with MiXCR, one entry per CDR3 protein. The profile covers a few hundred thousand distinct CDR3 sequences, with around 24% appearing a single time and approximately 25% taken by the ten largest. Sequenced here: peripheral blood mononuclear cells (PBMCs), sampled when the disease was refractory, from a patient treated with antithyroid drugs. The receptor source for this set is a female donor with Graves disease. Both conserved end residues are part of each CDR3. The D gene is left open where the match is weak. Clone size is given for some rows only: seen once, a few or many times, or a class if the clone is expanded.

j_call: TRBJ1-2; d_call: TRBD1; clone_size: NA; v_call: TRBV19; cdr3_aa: CASSRTGKDGYTF; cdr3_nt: TGTGCCAGTAGCAGGACAGGGAAAGATGGCTACACCTTC
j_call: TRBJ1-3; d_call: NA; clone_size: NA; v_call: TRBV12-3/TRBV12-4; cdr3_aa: CASSFRGITGNTIYF; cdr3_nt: TGTGCCAGCAGTTTTAGGGGCATTACTGGAAACACCATATATTTT
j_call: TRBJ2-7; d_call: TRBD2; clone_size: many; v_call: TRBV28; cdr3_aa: CASRYLADQLPSSYEQYF; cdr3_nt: TGTGCCAGCAGGTACCTAGCGGACCAACTGCCGAGCTCCTACGAGCAGTACTTC
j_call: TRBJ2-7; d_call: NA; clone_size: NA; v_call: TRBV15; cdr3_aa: CATSRGGTANHYEQYF; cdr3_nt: TGTGCCACCAGCAGAGGTGGGACGGCCAATCATTACGAGCAGTACTTC
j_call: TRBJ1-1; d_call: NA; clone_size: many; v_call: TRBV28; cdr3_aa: CASSPNTEAFF; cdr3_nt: TGTGCCAGCAGCCCGAACACTGAAGCTTTCTTT
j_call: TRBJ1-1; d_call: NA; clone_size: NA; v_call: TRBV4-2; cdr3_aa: CASSLRIDTEAFF; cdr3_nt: TGTGCCAGCAGCCTACGGATCGACACTGAAGCTTTCTTT
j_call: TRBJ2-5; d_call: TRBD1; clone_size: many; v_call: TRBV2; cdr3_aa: CASRVTGGIPETQYF; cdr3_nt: TGTGCCAGCAGGGTGACAGGGGGGATCCCAGAGACCCAGTACTTC
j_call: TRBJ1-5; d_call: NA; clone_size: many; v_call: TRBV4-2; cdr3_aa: CASSQGGYQPQHF; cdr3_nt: TGTGCCAGCAGCCAAGGCGGATATCAGCCCCAGCATTTT
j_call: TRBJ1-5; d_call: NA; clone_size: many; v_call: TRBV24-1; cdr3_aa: CATSDRHMGRPQHF; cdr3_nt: TGTGCCACCAGTGATCGTCACATGGGTCGGCCCCAGCATTTT
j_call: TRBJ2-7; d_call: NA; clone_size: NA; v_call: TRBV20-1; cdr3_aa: CSAKSPPGYEQYF; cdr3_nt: TGCAGTGCTAAATCCCCGCCGGGCTACGAGCAGTACTTC
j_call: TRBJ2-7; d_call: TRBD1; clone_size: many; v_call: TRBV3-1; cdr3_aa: CATTGAGQGSEQYF; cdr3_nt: TGTGCCACCACAGGGGCGGGACAGGGTTCCGAGCAGTACTTC
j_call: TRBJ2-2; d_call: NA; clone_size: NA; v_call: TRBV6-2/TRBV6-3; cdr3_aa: CASSFTGRASGELFF; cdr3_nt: TGTGCCAGCAGTTTCACGGGCAGGGCGAGCGGGGAGCTGTTTTTT
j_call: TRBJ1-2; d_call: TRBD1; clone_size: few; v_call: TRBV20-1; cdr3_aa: CSARPRDRVGINYGYTF; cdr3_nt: TGCAGTGCTAGGCCCCGGGACAGGGTAGGGATTAACTATGGCTACACCTTC
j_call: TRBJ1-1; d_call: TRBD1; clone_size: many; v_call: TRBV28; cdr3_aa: CASSLGQTTGTEAFF; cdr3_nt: TGTGCCAGCAGTTTGGGACAGACCACTGGAACTGAAGCTTTCTTT
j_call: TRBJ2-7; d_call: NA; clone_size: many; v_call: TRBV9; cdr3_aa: CASSVALGFEQYF; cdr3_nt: TGTGCCAGCAGCGTAGCCTTAGGGTTCGAGCAGTACTTC
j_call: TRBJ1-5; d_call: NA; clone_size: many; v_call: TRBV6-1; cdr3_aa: CATRSSLVEGQPQHF; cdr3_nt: TGTGCCACCCGATCCTCTTTGGTTGAGGGTCAGCCCCAGCATTTT
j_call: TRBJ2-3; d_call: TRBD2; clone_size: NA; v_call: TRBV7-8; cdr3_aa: CASRPLAGGPTTQYF; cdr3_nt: TGTGCCAGCAGGCCACTAGCGGGAGGGCCGACTACGCAGTATTTT
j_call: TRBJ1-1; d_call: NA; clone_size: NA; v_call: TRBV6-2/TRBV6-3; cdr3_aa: CASNTPRERLGTEAFF; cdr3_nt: TGTGCCAGCAACACGCCGCGGGAGAGGTTGGGGACTGAAGCTTTCTTT
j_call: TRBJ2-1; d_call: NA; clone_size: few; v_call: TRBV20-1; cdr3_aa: CSARVPGSAYNEQFF; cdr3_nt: TGCAGTGCTAGAGTTCCTGGGAGTGCCTACAATGAGCAGTTCTTC
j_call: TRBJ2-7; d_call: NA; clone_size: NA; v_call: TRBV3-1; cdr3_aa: CASSPITGSEQYF; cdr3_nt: TGTGCCAGCAGCCCTATTACGGGATCCGAGCAGTACTTC
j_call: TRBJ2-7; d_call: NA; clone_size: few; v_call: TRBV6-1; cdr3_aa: CASSADRTYEQYF; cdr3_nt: TGTGCCAGCAGTGCCGACAGGACCTACGAGCAGTACTTC
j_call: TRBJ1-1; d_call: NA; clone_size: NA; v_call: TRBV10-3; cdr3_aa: CAISDRAGNTEAFF; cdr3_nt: TGTGCCATCAGTGATAGAGCAGGGAACACTGAAGCTTTCTTT
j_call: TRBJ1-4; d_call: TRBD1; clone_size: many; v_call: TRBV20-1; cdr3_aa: CSAGRGPTGSGEKLFF; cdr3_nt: TGCAGTGCTGGCCGAGGGCCGACAGGGTCAGGTGAAAAACTGTTTTTT
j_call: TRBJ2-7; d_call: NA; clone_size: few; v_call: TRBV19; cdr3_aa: CASSTTAASSYEQYF; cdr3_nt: TGTGCCAGTAGTACGACGGCTGCAAGCTCCTACGAGCAGTACTTC
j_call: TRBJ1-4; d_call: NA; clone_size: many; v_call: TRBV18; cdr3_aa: CASSPTDSGEKLFF; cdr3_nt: TGTGCCAGCTCACCAACGGACAGTGGTGAAAAACTGTTTTTT
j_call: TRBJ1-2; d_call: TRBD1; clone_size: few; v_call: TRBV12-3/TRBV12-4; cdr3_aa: CASREGGGGGYTF; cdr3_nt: TGTGCCAGCAGGGAAGGGGGCGGAGGGGGCTACACCTTC
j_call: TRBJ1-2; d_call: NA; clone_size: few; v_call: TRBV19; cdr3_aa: CASSLAVQTSYTF; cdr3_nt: TGTGCCAGTAGCCTCGCGGTACAGACGAGCTACACCTTC